The clone carrying this T cell receptor (beta chain) was detected only a few times. Other nucleotide sequences in the sample specify the same CDR3. This sample was taken from a study of shared clonotypes between healthy human individuals. The CDR3 length is 14 residues. Germline-derived CDR1 and CDR2 are SGHDT and YYEEEE. Trimming stripped 0 bases from V and 0 bases from J, with 4 bases between. Positive CCR7 selection of CD45RO-negative cells yielded the naive CD8 cells, and terminally differentiated effector memory CD45RA+ cells were excluded. Assay used: immunoSEQ multiplex PCR; TCRdb lists only in-frame clones, some missing. This table holds about 2.1 million clones, around 93% found once.

The sample comprised naive CD8+ T cells from PBMCs. The chain is built from TRBV5-6 and TRBJ2-1; D uncertain. This receptor was obtained from a man aged 18 to 35 in good health. Some clones in this sample may be carry-over from other donors' samples. CDR3 residues: CASSLAGSYNEQFF. CDR3 nucleotide sequence: TGTGCCAGCAGCTTGGCGGGCTCCTACAATGAGCAGTTCTTC.